The T cell receptor (beta chain) under discussion was sequenced for a study of blood T cell repertoires in COVID-19. The CDR3 length is 13 residues. Germline assignment: CDR1 SGHTA and CDR2 FQGNSA. V shed 3 bases and J shed 2 bases, with 7 bases lying between them. The protocol was immunoSEQ multiplex PCR, while the TCRdb copy is restricted to in-frame clones and leaves out a portion. Among approximately 98,000 clones, just over 70% were seen once, and the ten largest hold 1.5% to 2%. This clonotype was obtained from a woman aged 40 to 50 with acute or convalescent COVID-19. The chain joins TRBV7-2 to TRBJ2-5; no reliable D call. The sequencing sample was made of peripheral blood. CDR3 nucleotides: TGTGCCAGCAGCTTTGGCTTACAAGAGACCCAGTACTTC. It translates to CASSFGLQETQYF.